These T cell receptor beta chains were read from a single sample in a study of cytomegalovirus exposure and HLA in healthy donors. Produced via immunoSEQ multiplex PCR; TCRdb's table is partial and in-frame only. The sample yields just under 250,000 clones, about 81% seen once. The specimen was PBMCs. The receptor set was obtained from a woman aged 35 to 49 in good health and CMV-seropositive. Each CDR3 is given with its conserved first and last residue. A D gene is named only where the DNA matches it firmly. Clone size is shown for a subset of rows, as once, few, many or a class of expanded clone.

TRBV9,-,TRBJ2-3,TRBD1,TGTGCCAGCAGCTCTTCTGGACAGGCAGATACGCAGTATTTT,CASSSSGQADTQYF
TRBV6-5,-,TRBJ1-4,-,TGTGCCAGCAGTTACTCGAAGAGGGCCTATAATGAAAAACTGTTTTTT,CASSYSKRAYNEKLFF
TRBV5-8,once,TRBJ1-5,TRBD1,TGTGCCAGCAGCTTGGCAGGGACAGGGTATCAGCCCCAGCATTTT,CASSLAGTGYQPQHF
TRBV4-3,-,TRBJ2-3,TRBD1,TGCGCCAGCAGCCAAGATTATAGGGGACAGGGGCCGCCTAGCACAGATACGCAGTATTTT,CASSQDYRGQGPPSTDTQYF
TRBV21-1,-,TRBJ2-7,-,TGTGCCAGCAGCAAAGCGCGGGTCTACGAGCAGTACTTC,CASSKARVYEQYF
TRBV28,few,TRBJ1-5,TRBD1,TGTGCCAGCAGTTTCGCGACAGGGTCGGTCAATCAGCCCCAGCATTTT,CASSFATGSVNQPQHF
TRBV5-4,-,TRBJ2-3,TRBD2,TGTGCCAGCAGCCCGGGACTAGCGGGGGGGGGAGATACGCAGTATTTT,CASSPGLAGGGDTQYF
TRBV7-9,-,TRBJ2-7,TRBD1,TGTGCCAGCAGCCCGAAAACCCTAAAGACAGGGTCCTTATACGAGCAGTACTTC,CASSPKTLKTGSLYEQYF
TRBV5-1,-,TRBJ2-5,-,TGCGCCAGCAGCCTCAGTCCCCCAGAGACCCAGTACTTC,CASSLSPPETQYF
TRBV11-1,-,TRBJ2-7,-,TGTGCCAGCAGCTATTCGCGGGCGACCTACGAGCAGTACTTC,CASSYSRATYEQYF
TRBV9,-,TRBJ2-7,TRBD1,TGTGCCAGCAGCGGGGACAGGGGGTACGAGCAGTACTTC,CASSGDRGYEQYF
TRBV12-5,-,TRBJ1-2,-,TGTGCTAGTGGTGGGTACAGGGATGGCTACACCTTC,CASGGYRDGYTF
TRBV11-3,-,TRBJ2-1,TRBD1,TGTGCCAGCACCCGATACAGGGGGCAGGATGAGCAGTTCTTC,CASTRYRGQDEQFF
TRBV29-1,-,TRBJ1-1,TRBD1,TGCAGCCCTTACAGGGGAGGTGAAGCTTTCTTT,CSPYRGGEAFF
TRBV19,-,TRBJ1-5,-,TGTGCCAGTAGTATAAGGTTAGCGGCAAATCAGCCCCAGCATTTT,CASSIRLAANQPQHF
TRBV9,-,TRBJ2-7,TRBD1,TGTGCCAGCAGCGTAGGATCCTACGGGACAGGGGAAGTGGTCGAGCAGTACTTC,CASSVGSYGTGEVVEQYF
TRBV9,-,TRBJ1-1,-,TGTGCCAGCAGCGGATCTCAGTGGGGCCCGGACAGGAACACTGAAGCTTTCTTT,CASSGSQWGPDRNTEAFF
TRBV6-5,once,TRBJ2-3,-,TGTGCCAGCAGTTCCGGGAGTTGGGATACGCAGTATTTT,CASSSGSWDTQYF
TRBV28,-,TRBJ1-1,-,TGTGCCAGCAGTCCCTACGGGGGTGTCACTGAAGCTTTCTTT,CASSPYGGVTEAFF
TRBV29-1,-,TRBJ1-2,-,TGCAGCGGGATGGCAGTCACAGGCTATGGCTACACCTTC,CSGMAVTGYGYTF
TRBV4-2,-,TRBJ2-5,TRBD2,TGTGCCAGCAGCCCAGAGGGACTAGCGGGGGGATCGGAGACCCAGTACTTC,CASSPEGLAGGSETQYF
TRBV9,-,TRBJ2-5,TRBD2,TGTGCCAGCAGCGCCACAAGGACTAGCGGGGGAGAGACCCAGTACTTC,CASSATRTSGGETQYF
TRBV19,-,TRBJ1-1,TRBD1,TGTGCCAGTAGTATGTGGGGACAGGGTCTGAACACTGAAGCTTTCTTT,CASSMWGQGLNTEAFF
TRBV18,few,TRBJ1-5,-,TGTGCCAGCTCACCGGGGGCCGAAGGGCCCCAGCATTTT,CASSPGAEGPQHF
TRBV9,-,TRBJ2-1,TRBD2,TGTGCCAGCAGCGTGGGGACTAGCGGGGGGTCCGCTCGGTTCTTC,CASSVGTSGGSARFF
TRBV5-8,few,TRBJ1-3,-,TGTGCCAGCAGCTCGAGACTGTCGTTCTCTGGAAACACCATATATTTT,CASSSRLSFSGNTIYF
TRBV29-1,-,TRBJ1-1,TRBD1,TGCAGCGTTTTACTCCCCGACAGGGGTGGAGGGGCTTTCTTT,CSVLLPDRGGGAFF
TRBV7-9,once,TRBJ2-1,-,TGTGCCAGCAGACCACGGGATGAACGGGGGAATGAGCAGTTCTTC,CASRPRDERGNEQFF
TRBV19,-,TRBJ1-1,-,TGTGCCAGTAGTAGGGGACTTCACACTGAAGCTTTCTTT,CASSRGLHTEAFF
TRBV30,-,TRBJ1-2,TRBD1,TGTGCCTGGAGCTTAGGGACAGGGTTTGGCTACACCTTC,CAWSLGTGFGYTF
TRBV11-3,-,TRBJ2-3,-,TGTGCCAGCAGCTTCCAGGGGTCCCCAGGAGATACGCAGTATTTT,CASSFQGSPGDTQYF
TRBV7-3,-,TRBJ1-2,TRBD1,TGTGCCAGCAGCTTTAACAGGGGGCTAGGCTACACCTTC,CASSFNRGLGYTF
TRBV7-2,-,TRBJ2-7,TRBD1,TGTGCCAGCAGCTCCCCGGGACAGCAACCTTACGAGCAGTACTTC,CASSSPGQQPYEQYF
TRBV7-9,many,TRBJ2-1,TRBD1,TGTGCCAGCAGCCGTGGGGGACAGGGGATTTACAATGAGCAGTTCTTC,CASSRGGQGIYNEQFF
TRBV9,-,TRBJ2-3,-,TGTGCCAGCAGCGTAGTAACAGGGTACACAGATACGCAGTATTTT,CASSVVTGYTDTQYF